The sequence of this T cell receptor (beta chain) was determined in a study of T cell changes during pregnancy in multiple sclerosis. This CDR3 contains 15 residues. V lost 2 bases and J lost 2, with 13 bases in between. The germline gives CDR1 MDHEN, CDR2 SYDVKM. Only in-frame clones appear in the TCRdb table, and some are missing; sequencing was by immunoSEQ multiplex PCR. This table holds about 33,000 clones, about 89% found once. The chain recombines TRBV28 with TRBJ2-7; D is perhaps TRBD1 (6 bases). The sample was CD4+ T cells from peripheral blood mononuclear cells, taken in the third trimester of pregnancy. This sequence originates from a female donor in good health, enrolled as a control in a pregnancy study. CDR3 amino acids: CASSLKGVPTYEQYF. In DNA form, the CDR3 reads TGTGCCAGCAGTTTAAAGGGGGTTCCCACCTACGAGCAGTACTTC.